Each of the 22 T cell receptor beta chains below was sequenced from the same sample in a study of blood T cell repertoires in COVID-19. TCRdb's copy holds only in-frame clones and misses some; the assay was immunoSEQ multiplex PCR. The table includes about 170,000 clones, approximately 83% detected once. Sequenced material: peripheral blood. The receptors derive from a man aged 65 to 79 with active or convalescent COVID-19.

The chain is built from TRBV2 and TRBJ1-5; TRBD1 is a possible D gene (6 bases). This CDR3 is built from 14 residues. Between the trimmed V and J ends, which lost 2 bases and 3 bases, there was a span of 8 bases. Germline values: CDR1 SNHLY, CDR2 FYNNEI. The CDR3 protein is CASSERTDNQPQHF. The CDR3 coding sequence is TGTGCCAGCAGTGAAAGGACAGACAATCAGCCCCAGCATTTT.

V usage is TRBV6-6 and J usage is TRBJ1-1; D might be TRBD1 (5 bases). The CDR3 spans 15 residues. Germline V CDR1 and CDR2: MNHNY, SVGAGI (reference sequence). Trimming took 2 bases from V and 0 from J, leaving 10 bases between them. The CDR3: CASSYGGGVNTEAFF. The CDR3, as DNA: TGTGCCAGCAGTTACGGGGGAGGCGTGAACACTGAAGCTTTCTTT.

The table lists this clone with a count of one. The CDR3 is CASSQSTGGREQFF. The DNA for the CDR3 is TGTGCCAGCAGCCAATCCACAGGGGGACGGGAGCAGTTCTTC. The rearrangement uses TRBV3-1 (or the pseudogene TRBV3-2) and TRBJ2-1; TRBD1 agrees at 8 bases. Germline V lookup: CDR1 LGHDT, CDR2 YNNKEL (reference sequence). Trimming took 2 bases from V and 10 from J; bases not matched to a gene: 7. The CDR3 is 14 amino acids.

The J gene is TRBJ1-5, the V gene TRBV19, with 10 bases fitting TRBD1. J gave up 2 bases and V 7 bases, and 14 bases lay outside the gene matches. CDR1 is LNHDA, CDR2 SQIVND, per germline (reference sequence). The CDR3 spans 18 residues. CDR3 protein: CASMGQGLAFQGNQPQHF. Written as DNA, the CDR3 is TGTGCCAGTATGGGACAGGGGTTAGCCTTTCAGGGCAATCAGCCCCAGCATTTT.

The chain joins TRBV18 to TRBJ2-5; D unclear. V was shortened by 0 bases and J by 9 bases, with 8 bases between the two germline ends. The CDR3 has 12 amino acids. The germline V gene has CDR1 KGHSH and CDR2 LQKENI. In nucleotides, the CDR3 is TGTGCCAGCTCACCACCGACTCGGGCCCAGTACTTC. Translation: CASSPPTRAQYF.

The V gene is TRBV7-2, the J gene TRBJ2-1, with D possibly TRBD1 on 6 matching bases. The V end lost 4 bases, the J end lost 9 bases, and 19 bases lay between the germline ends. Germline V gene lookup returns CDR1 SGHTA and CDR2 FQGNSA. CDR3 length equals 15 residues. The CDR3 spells CASSSGTPRYGEQFF. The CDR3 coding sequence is TGTGCCAGCAGCTCCGGGACACCTAGGTATGGTGAGCAGTTCTTC. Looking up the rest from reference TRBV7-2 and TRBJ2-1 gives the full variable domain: GAGVSQSPSNKVTEKGKDVELRCDPISGHTALYWYRQSLGQGLEFLIYFQGNSAPDKSGLPSDRFSAERTGGSVSTLTIQRTQQEDSAVYLCASSSGTPRYGEQFFGPGTRLTVL.

The CDR3 region is CARPGGQGTEAFF. DNA for the CDR3: TGTGCCAGACCCGGGGGGCAGGGCACTGAAGCTTTCTTT. V usage is TRBV2 and J usage is TRBJ1-1, with D possibly matching TRBD1 (6 bases). This CDR3 comprises 13 residues. V lost 9 bases to trimming and J lost 4 bases, with 15 bases between them. Germline assignment: CDR1 SNHLY and CDR2 FYNNEI.

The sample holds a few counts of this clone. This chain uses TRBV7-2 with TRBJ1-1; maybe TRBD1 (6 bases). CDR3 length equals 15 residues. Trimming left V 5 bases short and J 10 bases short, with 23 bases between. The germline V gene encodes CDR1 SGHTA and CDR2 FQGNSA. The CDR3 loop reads CASSPGPGGQHGAFF. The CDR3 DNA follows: TGTGCCAGCAGCCCGGGACCGGGGGGACAACATGGAGCTTTCTTT.

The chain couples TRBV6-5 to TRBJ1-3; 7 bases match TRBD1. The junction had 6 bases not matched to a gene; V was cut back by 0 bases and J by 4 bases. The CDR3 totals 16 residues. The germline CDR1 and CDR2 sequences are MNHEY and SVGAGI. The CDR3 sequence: CASSYSETGQGNTIYF. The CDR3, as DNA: TGTGCCAGCAGTTACTCGGAGACAGGGCAAGGAAACACCATATATTTT.

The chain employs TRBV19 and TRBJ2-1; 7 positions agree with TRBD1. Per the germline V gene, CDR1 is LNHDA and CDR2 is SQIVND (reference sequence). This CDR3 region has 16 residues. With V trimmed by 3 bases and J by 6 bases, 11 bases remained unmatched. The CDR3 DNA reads TGTGCCAGTAGTATGGGGAGAGGGGGCAATTTCAATGAGCAGTTCTTC. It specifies CASSMGRGGNFNEQFF.

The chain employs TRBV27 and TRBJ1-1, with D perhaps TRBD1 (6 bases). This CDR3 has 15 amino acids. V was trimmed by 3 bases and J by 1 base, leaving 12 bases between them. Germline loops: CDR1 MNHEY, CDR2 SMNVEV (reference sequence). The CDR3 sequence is CASSFDTGQNTEAFF. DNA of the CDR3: TGTGCCAGCAGTTTTGATACAGGGCAGAACACTGAAGCTTTCTTT.

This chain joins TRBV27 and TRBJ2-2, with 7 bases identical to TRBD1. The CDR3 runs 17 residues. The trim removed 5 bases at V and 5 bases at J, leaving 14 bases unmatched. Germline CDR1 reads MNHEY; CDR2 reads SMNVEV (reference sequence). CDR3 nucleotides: TGTGCCAGCAGTCCCCGACAGGGTGATGTTCCAACCGGGGAGCTGTTTTTT. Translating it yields CASSPRQGDVPTGELFF.

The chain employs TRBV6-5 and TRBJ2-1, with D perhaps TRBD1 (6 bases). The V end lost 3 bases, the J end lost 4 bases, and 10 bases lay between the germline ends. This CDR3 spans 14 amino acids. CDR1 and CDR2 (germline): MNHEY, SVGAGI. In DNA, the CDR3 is TGTGCCAGCAGTTATAGGACAGCTTACAATGAGCAGTTCTTC. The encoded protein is CASSYRTAYNEQFF.

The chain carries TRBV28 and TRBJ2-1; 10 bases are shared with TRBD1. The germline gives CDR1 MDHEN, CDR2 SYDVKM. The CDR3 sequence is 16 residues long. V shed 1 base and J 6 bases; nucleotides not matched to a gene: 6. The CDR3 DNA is TGTGCCAGCAGTTTATTGGACAGGGGGGTTTTCAATGAGCAGTTCTTC. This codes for CASSLLDRGVFNEQFF.

CDR3 sequence reads: CATSRDSVTRGEQYF. The CDR3 bases are TGTGCCACCAGCAGAGATTCGGTCACCAGGGGCGAGCAGTACTTC. The J gene is TRBJ2-7, the V gene TRBV15, with D perhaps matching TRBD1 (6 bases). The length of the CDR3 is 15 residues. Germline-derived CDR1 and CDR2 are LNHNV and YYDKDF (reference sequence). V was shortened by 0 bases and J by 6 bases, with 15 bases between the two germline ends.

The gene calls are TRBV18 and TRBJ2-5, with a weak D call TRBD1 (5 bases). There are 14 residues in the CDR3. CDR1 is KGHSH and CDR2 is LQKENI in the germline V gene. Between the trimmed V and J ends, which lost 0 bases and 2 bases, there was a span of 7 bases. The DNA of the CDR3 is TGTGCCAGCTCACCACCGTCAGGGCAAGAGACCCAGTACTTC. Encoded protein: CASSPPSGQETQYF.

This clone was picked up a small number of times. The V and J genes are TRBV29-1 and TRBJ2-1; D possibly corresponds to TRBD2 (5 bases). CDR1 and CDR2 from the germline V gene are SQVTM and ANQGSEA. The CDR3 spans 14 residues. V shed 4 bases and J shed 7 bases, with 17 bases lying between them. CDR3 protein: CSVVPPSLSNEQFF. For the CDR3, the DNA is TGCAGCGTTGTGCCTCCTAGCCTTTCAAATGAGCAGTTCTTC.

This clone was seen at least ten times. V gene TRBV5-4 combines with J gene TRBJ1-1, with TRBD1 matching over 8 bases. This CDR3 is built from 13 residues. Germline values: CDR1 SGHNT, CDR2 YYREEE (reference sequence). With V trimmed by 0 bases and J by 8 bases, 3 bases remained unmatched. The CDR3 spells CASSLGGTGEAFF. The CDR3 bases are TGTGCCAGCAGCTTGGGTGGGACAGGAGAAGCTTTCTTT.

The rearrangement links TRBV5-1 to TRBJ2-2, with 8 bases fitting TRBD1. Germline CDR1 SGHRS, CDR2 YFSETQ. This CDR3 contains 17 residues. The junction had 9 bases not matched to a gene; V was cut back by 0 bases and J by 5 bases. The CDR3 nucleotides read TGCGCCAGCAGCTTGGGGGACAGGACTACTAGGACCGGGGAGCTGTTTTTT. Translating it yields CASSLGDRTTRTGELFF.

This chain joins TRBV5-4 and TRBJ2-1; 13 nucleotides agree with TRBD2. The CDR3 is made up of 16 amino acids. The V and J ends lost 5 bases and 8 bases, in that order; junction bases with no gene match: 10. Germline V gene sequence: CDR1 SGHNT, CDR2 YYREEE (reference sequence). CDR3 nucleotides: TGTGCCAGCAGGACTAGCGGGGGGCCCATGAGTGATGAGCAGTTCTTC. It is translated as CASRTSGGPMSDEQFF.

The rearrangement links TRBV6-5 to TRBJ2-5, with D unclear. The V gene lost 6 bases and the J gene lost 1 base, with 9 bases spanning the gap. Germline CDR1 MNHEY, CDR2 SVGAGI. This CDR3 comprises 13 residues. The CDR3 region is CASRSALQETQYF. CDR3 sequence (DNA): TGTGCCAGCAGATCAGCGCTCCAAGAGACCCAGTACTTC.

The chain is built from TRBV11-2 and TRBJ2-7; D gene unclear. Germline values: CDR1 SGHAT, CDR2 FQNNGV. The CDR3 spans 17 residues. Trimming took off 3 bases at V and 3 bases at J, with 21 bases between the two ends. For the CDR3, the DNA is TGTGCCAGCAGCTTTCGCCCCCCCTCGCTCTCACACTACGAGCAGTACTTC. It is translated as CASSFRPPSLSHYEQYF.